Below, 5 T cell receptor beta chains from the same sample are listed, as sequenced in a study of CD8 T cells in Susac syndrome. Reverse transcription of roughly 0.5 to 1 ug RNA was carried out with random hexamers. TCRdb re-called the immunoSEQ multiplex PCR reads with MiXCR, one entry per CDR3 protein. The table shows 250,000 to 300,000 distinct CDR3 sequences, with 70% to 90% occurring only once. The sample was CD8+ T cells from PBMCs. Receptors were obtained from a human donor with multiple sclerosis.

The gene calls are TRBV7-9 and TRBJ2-1; D is perhaps TRBD2 (5 bases). The germline V and J ends were trimmed by 5 bases and 6 bases, with 17 bases remaining between them. In germline, CDR1 is SEHNR, CDR2 FQNEAQ (reference sequence). The CDR3 length is 15 residues. The CDR3 loop reads CASSIGSSRGNEQFF. The CDR3 coding sequence is TGTGCCAGCAGCATAGGGAGCAGTAGAGGCAATGAGCAGTTCTTC.

The chain has TRBV6-2 or TRBV6-3 and TRBJ2-1; D is undetermined. Germline V gene sequence: CDR1 MNHEY, CDR2 SVGEGT. Trimming stripped 2 bases from V and 14 bases from J, with 13 bases between. The CDR3 consists of 12 residues. The CDR3 is CASSYVGRFEFF. The CDR3, as DNA: TGTGCCAGCAGTTACGTAGGTAGATTCGAGTTCTTC.

The chain links TRBV7-3 to TRBJ2-1, with TRBD2 matching 7 bases. The germline gives CDR1 SGHTA, CDR2 FQGTGA. The CDR3 is made up of 14 amino acids. The trim removed 3 bases at V and 10 bases at J, leaving 9 bases unmatched. The CDR3 reads CASSLDAGAREQFF. The CDR3 DNA is TGTGCCAGCAGCTTGGATGCGGGAGCACGGGAGCAGTTCTTC.

This clonotype was recorded a few times. The chain employs TRBV6-1 and TRBJ1-5; the D is unclear. CDR1 and CDR2 (germline): MNHNS, SASEGT. The CDR3 contains 16 residues. Trimming removed 7 bases from V and 0 bases from J, with 16 bases in between. The CDR3 DNA reads as TGTGCCAGCATGACCAGTGGGCCGTATAGCAATCAGCCCCAGCATTTT. Translated, it gives CASMTSGPYSNQPQHF.

The J gene is TRBJ1-1, the V gene TRBV29-1; 9 bases map to TRBD1. The junction had 8 bases not matched to a gene; V was cut back by 7 bases and J by 2 bases. The CDR3 consists of 14 residues. Germline CDR1 is SQVTM and CDR2 is ANQGSEA. CDR3 amino acids: CSGVRQGGNTEAFF. In nucleotides, the CDR3 is TGCAGCGGGGTAAGACAGGGGGGCAACACTGAAGCTTTCTTT.